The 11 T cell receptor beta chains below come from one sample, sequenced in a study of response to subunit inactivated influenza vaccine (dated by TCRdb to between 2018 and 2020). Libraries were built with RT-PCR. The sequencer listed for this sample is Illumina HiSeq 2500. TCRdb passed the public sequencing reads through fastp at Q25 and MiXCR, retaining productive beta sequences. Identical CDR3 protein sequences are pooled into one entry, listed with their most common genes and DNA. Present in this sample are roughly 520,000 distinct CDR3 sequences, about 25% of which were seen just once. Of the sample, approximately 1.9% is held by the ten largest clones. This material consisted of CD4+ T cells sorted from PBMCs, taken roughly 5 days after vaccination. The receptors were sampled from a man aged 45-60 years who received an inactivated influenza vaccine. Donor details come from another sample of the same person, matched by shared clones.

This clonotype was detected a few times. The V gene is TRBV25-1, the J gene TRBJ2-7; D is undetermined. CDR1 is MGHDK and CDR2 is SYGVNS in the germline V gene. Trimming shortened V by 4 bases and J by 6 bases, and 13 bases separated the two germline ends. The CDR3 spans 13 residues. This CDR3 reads CASSGARISEQYF. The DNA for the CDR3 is TGTGCCAGCAGTGGCGCTAGGATCTCCGAGCAGTACTTC.

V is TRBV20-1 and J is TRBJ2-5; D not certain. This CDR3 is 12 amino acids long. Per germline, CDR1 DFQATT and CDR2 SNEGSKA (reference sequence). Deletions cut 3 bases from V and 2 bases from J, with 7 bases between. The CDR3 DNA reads TGCAGTGCTAGGAAAGCTCAAGAGACCCAGTACTTC. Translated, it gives CSARKAQETQYF.

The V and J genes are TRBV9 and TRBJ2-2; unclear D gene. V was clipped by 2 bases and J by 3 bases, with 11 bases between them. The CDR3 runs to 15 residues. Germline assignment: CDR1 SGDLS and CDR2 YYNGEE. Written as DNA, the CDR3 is TGTGCCAGCAGCGTTTTATCTGTGGACACCGGGGAGCTGTTTTTT. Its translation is CASSVLSVDTGELFF.

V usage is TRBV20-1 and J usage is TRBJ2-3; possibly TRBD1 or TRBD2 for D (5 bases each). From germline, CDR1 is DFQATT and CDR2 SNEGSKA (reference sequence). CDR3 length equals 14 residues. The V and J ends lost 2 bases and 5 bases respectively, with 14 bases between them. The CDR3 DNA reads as TGCAGTGCTAGAATGGGGGAATATAGAGATACGCAGTATTTT. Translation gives CSARMGEYRDTQYF.

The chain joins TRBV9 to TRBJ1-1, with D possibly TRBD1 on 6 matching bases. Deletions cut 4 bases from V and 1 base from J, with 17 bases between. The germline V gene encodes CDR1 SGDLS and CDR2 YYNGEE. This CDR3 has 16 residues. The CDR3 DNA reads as TGTGCCAGCAGCCCGCTGGGGGACACCAAGAACACTGAAGCTTTCTTT. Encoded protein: CASSPLGDTKNTEAFF.

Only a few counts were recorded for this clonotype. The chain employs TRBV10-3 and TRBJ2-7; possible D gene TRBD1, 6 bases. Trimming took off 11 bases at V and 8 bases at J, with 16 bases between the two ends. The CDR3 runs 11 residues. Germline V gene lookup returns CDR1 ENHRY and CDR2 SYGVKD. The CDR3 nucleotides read TGTGCCGGGAGACAGGACTCCAAGCAGTACTTC. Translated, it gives CAGRQDSKQYF.

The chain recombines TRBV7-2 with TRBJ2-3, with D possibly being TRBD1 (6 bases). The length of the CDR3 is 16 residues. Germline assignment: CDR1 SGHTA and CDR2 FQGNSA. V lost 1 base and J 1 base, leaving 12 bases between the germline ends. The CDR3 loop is CASSLGRAGGTDTQYF. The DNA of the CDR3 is TGTGCCAGCAGCTTAGGTCGGGCAGGGGGCACAGATACGCAGTATTTT.

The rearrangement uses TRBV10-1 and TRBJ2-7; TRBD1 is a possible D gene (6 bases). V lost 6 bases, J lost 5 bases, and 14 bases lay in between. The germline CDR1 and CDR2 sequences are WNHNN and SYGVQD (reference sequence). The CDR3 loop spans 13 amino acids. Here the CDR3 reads CASSPQGYHEQYF. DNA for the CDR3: TGCGCCAGCAGCCCACAGGGTTACCACGAGCAGTACTTC.

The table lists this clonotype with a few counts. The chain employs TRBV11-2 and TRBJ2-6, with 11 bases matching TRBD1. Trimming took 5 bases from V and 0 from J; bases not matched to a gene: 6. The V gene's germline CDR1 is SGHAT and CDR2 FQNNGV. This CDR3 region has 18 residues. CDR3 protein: CASSRTGGLASGANVLTF. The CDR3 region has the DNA TGTGCCAGCAGCCGGACAGGGGGCCTGGCCTCTGGGGCCAACGTCCTGACTTTC.

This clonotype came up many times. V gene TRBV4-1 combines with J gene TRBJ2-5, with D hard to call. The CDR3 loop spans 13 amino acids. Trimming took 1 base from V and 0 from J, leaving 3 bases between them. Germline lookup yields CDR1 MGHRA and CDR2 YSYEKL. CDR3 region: CASSQGYQETQYF. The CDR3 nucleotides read TGCGCCAGCAGCCAAGGGTACCAAGAGACCCAGTACTTC.

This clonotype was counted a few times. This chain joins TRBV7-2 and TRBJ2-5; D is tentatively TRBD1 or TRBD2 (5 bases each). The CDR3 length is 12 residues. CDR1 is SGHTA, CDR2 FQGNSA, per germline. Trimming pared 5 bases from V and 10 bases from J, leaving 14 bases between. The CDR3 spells CASSPGPRNQYF. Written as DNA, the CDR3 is TGTGCCAGCAGCCCGGGGCCCAGAAACCAGTACTTC.